The sequence of this T cell receptor beta chain was determined in a study of blood T cell repertoires in COVID-19 (dated by TCRdb to about 2020). A note on the overall study: Collaborator samples came from the United States, Italy and Spain and covered acute and convalescent phases of COVID-19. The material from the prospective study consisted of cDNA or gDNA derived from T cells, B-cell-depleted T cells, or PBMCs. Nearly every sample came with metadata listing a de-identified subject ID, COVID-19 status, age in years and sex. Where available, HLA class I and class II types were obtained from metadata supplied by the sample provider rather than from assay-based typing. The repertoires were released in a freely available public database intended as a resource for research on the immune response to SARS-CoV-2. The dataset comprised deeply sampled blood TCRbeta repertoires from subjects exposed to, actively infected with, or recovered from COVID-19. The samples were drawn from two sources: the first 160 participants of the ongoing ImmuneRACE study, and 1,000 to 1,500 subjects contributed by 6 global collaborators. General conclusions and limits of the study: Clinical and demographic metadata were provided uncurated, with the amount varying by source and participant.

TCRbeta CDR3 regions were amplified from genomic DNA by means of the immunoSEQ Assay, a bias-controlled multiplex PCR. In the source study's methods: The number of nucleated cells in each sample was estimated from the amplification of reference gene primers within the assay. To quantify the absolute abundance of each unique TCRbeta CDR3 rearrangement, sequence reads were collapsed and filtered. Productive Simpson clonality was computed per sample as the square root of Simpson's diversity index over productive rearrangements. Held by TCRdb, this immuneACCESS table contains in-frame sequences only and omits some clones. Under half of the omission traces to an unresolved V gene where checked; the cause of the rest is unknown. V, J and clone size reflect that table, while D and trimming were determined from the DNA. The sample table contains around 150,000 clones; only one count was recorded for 65% to 85% of them. The top ten clonotypes cover roughly 8.7% of the sample.

At one collaborating source in Seattle, patients were enrolled during active infection and were followed longitudinally through the course of disease. Each collaborating institution followed its own protocols to collect whole blood in K2EDTA tubes. For TCRbeta analysis, collaborators shipped samples as frozen whole blood, isolated PBMCs, or DNA extracted from either of those sample types. According to the germline V gene, CDR1 reads MDHEN and CDR2 reads SYDVKM. At the junction V is shortened by 4 bases and J by 5 bases; bases outside the gene matches: 14. Taken from cysteine to phenylalanine, the CDR3 has 16 residues. Solely the CDR3 DNA is kept, with 48 bases framed from the first base. Concerning this clone itself: Its antigen is still unknown. No base quality values were provided; no much bigger clone lies one nucleotide off.

The TCR was taken from a young man with COVID-19, enrolled during active disease. The receptor chain draws on TRBV28 and TRBJ2-7; 7 junctional bases match TRBD1. Specimen: peripheral blood. DNA sequence: TGTGCCAGCAGTTCGCCCGGGGACAGTGCAGGGGACGAGCAGTACTTC. This translates into CASSSPGDSAGDEQYF.